These 20 T cell receptor beta chains were all obtained from the same sample, sequenced in a study of Tregs in tolerant kidney transplant recipients. Some clones are missing from TCRdb's copy, which holds only in-frame ones; the method was immunoSEQ multiplex PCR. The sample lists some 250,000 clones; more than 65% were seen once. Input material: CD4+ T cells from blood. The origin of the receptors is a human donor in good health.

The chain is built from TRBV7-9 and TRBJ2-1, with unresolved D. Germline CDR1 and CDR2: SEHNR and FQNEAQ (reference sequence). Trimming shortened V by 0 bases and J by 6 bases, and 9 bases separated the two germline ends. The CDR3 spans 14 residues. The CDR3: CASSLAGFSNEQFF. The CDR3 nucleotides read TGTGCCAGCAGCTTAGCTGGATTCAGCAATGAGCAGTTCTTC.

CDR3 sequence (DNA): TGTGCCAGCAGTTACTCGTTCAGGGGGAGAAGCTACACCTTC. This sequence encodes CASSYSFRGRSYTF. The rearrangement links TRBV6-5 to TRBJ1-2; 7 nucleotides agree with TRBD1. Germline lookup yields CDR1 MNHEY and CDR2 SVGAGI. This CDR3 comprises 14 residues. J gave up 9 bases and V 0 bases, and 7 bases lay outside the gene matches.

V is TRBV19 and J is TRBJ2-1, with D unclear. V lost 2 bases, J lost 8 bases, and 16 bases lay in between. Germline CDR1 is LNHDA and CDR2 is SQIVND (reference sequence). The CDR3 has 15 amino acids. The CDR3 DNA sequence: TGTGCCAGTAGTATATTGGGATCCCCTGTCTATGAGCAGTTCTTC. Amino acid sequence: CASSILGSPVYEQFF.

Regarding this clone: At the DNA level, this CDR3 is encoded by other sequences in the same sample as well. Here the CDR3 DNA reads TGTGCCAGCAGTTACCAAGCAGCCGGGTATGGCTACACCTTC. Translation gives CASSYQAAGYGYTF. The chain couples TRBV6-5 to TRBJ1-2; D gene uncertain. Germline CDR1 reads MNHEY; CDR2 reads SVGAGI. Trimming removed 2 bases at V and 5 bases at J, with 12 bases between. The CDR3 spans 14 residues.

This chain links TRBV7-9 with TRBJ2-1; possible D gene TRBD1, 6 bases. Trimming left V 0 bases short and J 4 bases short, with 19 bases between. Germline-derived CDR1 and CDR2 are SEHNR and FQNEAQ (reference sequence). The CDR3 loop spans 18 amino acids. The CDR3 sequence is CASSLAQGAGVGYNEQFF. CDR3 nucleotide sequence: TGTGCCAGCAGCTTAGCCCAAGGGGCAGGGGTAGGGTACAATGAGCAGTTCTTC.

The rearrangement uses TRBV7-2 and TRBJ2-1; tentative D call: TRBD1 (6 bases). V was cut by 1 base and J by 4 bases, with 11 bases left in between. CDR1 is SGHTA and CDR2 is FQGNSA in the germline V gene. This CDR3 has 15 residues. CDR3 region: CASSLVGGQYNEQFF. CDR3 DNA sequence: TGTGCCAGCAGCTTAGTCGGCGGACAGTACAATGAGCAGTTCTTC.

The chain recombines TRBV6-1 with TRBJ2-1, with 9 bases identical to TRBD2. V lost 7 bases to trimming and J lost 9 bases; unmatched junction nucleotides: 10. Germline CDR1 reads MNHNS; CDR2 reads SASEGT. This CDR3 comprises 14 residues. Here the CDR3 DNA reads TGTGCCAGCATCCGTAGCGGGGGAAATTTTGAGCAGTTCTTC. Protein sequence: CASIRSGGNFEQFF.

The chain is built from TRBV12-5 and TRBJ2-4; TRBD2 agrees at 10 bases. The CDR3 extends over 17 amino acids. V was clipped by 0 bases and J by 8 bases; unmatched bases: 10. Germline V gene sequence: CDR1 LGHNT, CDR2 FRNRAP. The CDR3 DNA follows: TGTGCTAGTGGTTTGGTACTGACGGGACTAGCGTTGGACATTCAGTACTTC. Encoded protein: CASGLVLTGLALDIQYF.

The V call is TRBV7-2, the J call TRBJ2-5; 7 bases map to TRBD1. There are 16 residues in the CDR3. Germline CDR1 SGHTA, CDR2 FQGNSA. V lost 3 bases, J lost 1 base, and 8 bases stayed unmatched. The DNA of the CDR3 is TGTGCCAGCAGCTTTCGGACAGGAGTACTCCAAGAGACCCAGTACTTC. Protein: CASSFRTGVLQETQYF. Drawing the rest from reference TRBV7-2 and TRBJ2-5, the complete variable domain is GAGVSQSPSNKVTEKGKDVELRCDPISGHTALYWYRQSLGQGLEFLIYFQGNSAPDKSGLPSDRFSAERTGGSVSTLTIQRTQQEDSAVYLCASSFRTGVLQETQYFGPGTRLLVL.

The genes are TRBV29-1 and TRBJ1-2; D is ambiguous. Germline assignment: CDR1 SQVTM and CDR2 ANQGSEA. V dropped 3 bases and J dropped 7 bases, with 15 bases sitting between them. The CDR3 sequence is 13 residues long. In DNA, the CDR3 is TGCAGCGTTGAGGAGTGGTCCTCACCTGGCTACACCTTC. Protein product: CSVEEWSSPGYTF.

The chain combines TRBV2 with TRBJ1-1; the D is unclear. Trimming left V 7 bases short and J 11 bases short, with 11 bases between. This CDR3 has 10 amino acids. CDR1 SNHLY and CDR2 FYNNEI come from the germline V gene. In DNA, the CDR3 is TGTGCCAGCACCTTAAGCCAGGCTTTCTTT. Encoded protein: CASTLSQAFF.

The CDR3 spells CASSLEMGFQPQHF. CDR3 sequence (DNA): TGTGCCAGCAGCCTCGAGATGGGGTTTCAGCCCCAGCATTTT. The V and J genes are TRBV6-5 and TRBJ1-5, with D uncertain. There are 14 residues in the CDR3. Germline values: CDR1 MNHEY, CDR2 SVGAGI. Trimming took off 6 bases at V and 6 bases at J, with 15 bases between the two ends.

The chain uses TRBV4-2 and TRBJ1-5, with D possibly TRBD1 on 5 matching bases. V dropped 4 bases and J dropped 3 bases, with 10 bases sitting between them. Germline loops: CDR1 LGHNA, CDR2 YNFKEQ. The CDR3 contains 14 residues. The CDR3 region is CASSPHGHNQPQHF. CDR3 DNA sequence: TGTGCCAGCAGCCCTCACGGACACAATCAGCCCCAGCATTTT.

The sample holds a few counts of this clone. The chain employs TRBV6-5 and TRBJ1-5; 9 nucleotides agree with TRBD1. The trim removed 6 bases at V and 8 bases at J, leaving 5 bases unmatched. The CDR3 is made up of 13 amino acids. Germline V gives CDR1 MNHEY, CDR2 SVGAGI. In DNA, the CDR3 is TGTGCCAGCAGAAGGACAGGGGAAAAGCCCCAGCATTTT. Its translation is CASRRTGEKPQHF.

V gene TRBV4-1 combines with J gene TRBJ2-7; tentatively, D is TRBD1 or TRBD2 (5 bases each). CDR1 and CDR2 from the germline V gene are MGHRA and YSYEKL. Trimming cost V 3 bases and J 2 bases, with 14 bases left between them. This CDR3 has 15 residues. The CDR3 is CASSHPGPTPYEQYF. The CDR3 region has the DNA TGCGCCAGCAGCCACCCGGGACCGACACCCTACGAGCAGTACTTC.

The chain carries TRBV11-2 and TRBJ2-5; TRBD2 agrees at 10 bases. Near its end, the DNA agrees better with TRBJ2-7, so the J call may be wrong. This CDR3 contains 18 residues. Per the germline V gene, CDR1 is SGHAT and CDR2 is FQNNGV. In DNA form, the CDR3 reads TGTGCCAGCAGCTTAGCGGGTCTAGCGGGAGTTTCGTCCTACGAGCAGTACTTC. Its protein product is CASSLAGLAGVSSYEQYF.

The gene calls are TRBV10-2 and TRBJ2-3, with D perhaps matching TRBD1 (5 bases). In germline, CDR1 is WSHSY, CDR2 SAAADI. The CDR3 runs 10 residues. The CDR3 DNA reads as TGCGCTGTTGGACAAGATACGCAGTATTTT. Translated: CAVGQDTQYF.

This clone appeared a few times. The chain joins TRBV23-1 to TRBJ2-5; D is unresolved. TRBV23-1 is an open reading frame, and its role is uncertain. Trimming stripped 4 bases from V and 4 bases from J, with 10 bases between. This CDR3 is built from 13 residues. The CDR3 protein is CASSPSDRETQYF. The DNA of the CDR3 is TGCGCCAGCAGTCCCTCGGATAGAGAGACCCAGTACTTC.

The rearrangement links TRBV4-1 to TRBJ2-6; D unclear. CDR1 MGHRA and CDR2 YSYEKL come from the germline V gene. The length of the CDR3 is 12 residues. V lost 4 bases and J lost 3, with 1 base in between. The chain's CDR3 is CASSLGANVLTF. Written as DNA, the CDR3 is TGCGCCAGCAGCCTTGGGGCCAACGTCCTGACTTTC.

Comment on this clone: The junction departs from germline at one end; a sequencing error may be responsible. The same CDR3 is also encoded by other DNA sequences in this sample. The chain is built from TRBV5-1 and TRBJ2-2; D is unclear. Germline V lookup: CDR1 SGHRS, CDR2 YFSETQ. The CDR3 length is 15 residues. The CDR3 reads CASSLDPTNTGELFF. The CDR3 nucleotides are TGCGCCAGCAGCTTGGACCCGACGAACACCGGAGAGCTGTTTTTT.